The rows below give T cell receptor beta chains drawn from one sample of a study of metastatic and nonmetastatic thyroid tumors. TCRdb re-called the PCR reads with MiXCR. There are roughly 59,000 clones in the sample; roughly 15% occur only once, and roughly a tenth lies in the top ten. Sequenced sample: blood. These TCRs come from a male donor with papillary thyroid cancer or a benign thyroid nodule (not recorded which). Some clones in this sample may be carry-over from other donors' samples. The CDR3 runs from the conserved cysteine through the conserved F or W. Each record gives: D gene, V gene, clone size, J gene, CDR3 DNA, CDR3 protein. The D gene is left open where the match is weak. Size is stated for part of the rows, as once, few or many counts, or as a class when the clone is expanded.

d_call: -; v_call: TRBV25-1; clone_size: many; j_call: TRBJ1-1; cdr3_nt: TGTGCCAGCAGTAAAGGGAACCCGGGGACTGAAGCTTTCTTT; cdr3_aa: CASSKGNPGTEAFF
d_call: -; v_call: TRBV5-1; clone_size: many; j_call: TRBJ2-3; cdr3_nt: TGCGCCAGCAGCTTGGAAGGGGACCTTATCACAGATACGCAGTATTTT; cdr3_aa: CASSLEGDLITDTQYF
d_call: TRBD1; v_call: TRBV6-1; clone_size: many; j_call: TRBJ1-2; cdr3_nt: TGTGCCAGCAGTACAAAAACAGGGGGGCCCTATGGCTACACCTTC; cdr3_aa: CASSTKTGGPYGYTF
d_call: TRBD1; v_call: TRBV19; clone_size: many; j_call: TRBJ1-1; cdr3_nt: TGTGCCAGTAGTCGGGACAGAATGAACACTGAAGCTTTCTTT; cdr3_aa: CASSRDRMNTEAFF
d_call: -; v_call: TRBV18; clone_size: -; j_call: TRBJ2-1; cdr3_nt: TGTGCCAGCTCACCTACCCCGAGCTCCTACAATGAGCAGTTCTTC; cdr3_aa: CASSPTPSSYNEQFF
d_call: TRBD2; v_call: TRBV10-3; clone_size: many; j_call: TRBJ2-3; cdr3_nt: TGTGCCATCAGTGTAGGACTAGCGGGAGATACGCAGTATTTT; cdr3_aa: CAISVGLAGDTQYF
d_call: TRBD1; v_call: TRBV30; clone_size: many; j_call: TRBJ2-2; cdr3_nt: TGTGCCTGGACCAATGGACAGGGGGTTGTCGGGGAGCTGTTTTTT; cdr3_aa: CAWTNGQGVVGELFF
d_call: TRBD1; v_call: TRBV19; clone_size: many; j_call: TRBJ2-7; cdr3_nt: TGTGCCAGTAGAAACGGACAGGGGGCCTCCGAGCAGTACTTC; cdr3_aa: CASRNGQGASEQYF
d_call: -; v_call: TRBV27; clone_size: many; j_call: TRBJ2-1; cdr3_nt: TGTGCCAGCAGTGAGGGGGGCGGCGGGGAATCCTACAATGAGCAGTTCTTC; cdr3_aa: CASSEGGGGESYNEQFF
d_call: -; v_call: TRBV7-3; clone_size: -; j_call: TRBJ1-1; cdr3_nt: TGTGCCAGCAGACAAGGACGCGGGAACACTGAAGATTTCTTT; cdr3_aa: CASRQGRGNTEDFF
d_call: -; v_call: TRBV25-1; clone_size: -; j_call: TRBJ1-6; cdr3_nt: TGTGCCAGCAGTTCTAAGAATAATTCACCCCTCCACTTT; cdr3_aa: CASSSKNNSPLHF
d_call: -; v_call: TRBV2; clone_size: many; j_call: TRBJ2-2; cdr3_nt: TGTGCCAGCAGGTTTGGGGGTGGTACCGGGGAGCTGTTTTTT; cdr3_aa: CASRFGGGTGELFF
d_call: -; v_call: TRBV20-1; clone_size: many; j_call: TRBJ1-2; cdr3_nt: TGCAGCATAGAAGGGGGGTATGGCTACACCTTC; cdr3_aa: CSIEGGYGYTF
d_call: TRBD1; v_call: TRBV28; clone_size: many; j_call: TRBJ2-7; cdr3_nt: TGTGCCAGCAGACCTACAGGGGGCAGCTACGAGCAGTACTTC; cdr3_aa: CASRPTGGSYEQYF
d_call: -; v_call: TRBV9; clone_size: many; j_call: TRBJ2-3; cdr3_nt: TGTGCCAGCAGCGTACAAGGTAGCACAGATACGCAGTATTTT; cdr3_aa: CASSVQGSTDTQYF
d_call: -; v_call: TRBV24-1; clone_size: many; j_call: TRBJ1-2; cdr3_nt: TGTGCCACGCGAGACCCTGAGGCTGGCTACACCTTC; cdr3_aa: CATRDPEAGYTF
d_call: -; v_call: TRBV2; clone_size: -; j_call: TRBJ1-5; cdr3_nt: TGTGCCAGCAGATCGGACAGTTCGAGCAATCAGCCCCAGCATTTT; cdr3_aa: CASRSDSSSNQPQHF